Listed below are T cell receptor beta chains from one sample, sequenced in a study of blood T cells in healthy people across ages. TCRdb ran MiXCR on the 5' RACE reads and lists one entry per CDR3 protein. The sample carries hundreds of thousands of distinct CDR3 sequences, around 45% recorded once. The sequencing input was blood. The source of these receptors is a woman aged 60-75 years in good health. The CDR3 runs from the conserved cysteine through the conserved F or W. Each record gives: CDR3 length, clone size, J gene, D gene, V gene, CDR3 DNA, CDR3 protein. D genes are given only for firm matches. Clone size is shown for a subset of rows, as once, few, many or a class of expanded clone.

>15|few|TRBJ2-3|.|TRBV7-2
TGTGCCAGCAGCTTAGCCCCCGGGTCCTCAGATACGCAGTATTTT
CASSLAPGSSDTQYF
>14|few|TRBJ2-7|.|TRBV7-2
TGTGCCAGCAGCCCGCCGGACAGCAACTACGAGCAGTACTTC
CASSPPDSNYEQYF
>11|few|TRBJ1-2|.|TRBV20-1
TGCAGTGCTAGAGATAACAGGTGGCACACCTTC
CSARDNRWHTF
>14|few|TRBJ2-3|.|TRBV27
TGTGCCAGCGGTCTAGGTAGGGGCACAGATACGCAGTATTTT
CASGLGRGTDTQYF
>17|.|TRBJ2-4|TRBD2|TRBV7-2
TGTGCCAGCAGCGCGGGACTAGCGGGCCTAGCCAAAAACATTCAGTACTTC
CASSAGLAGLAKNIQYF
>15|few|TRBJ2-7|.|TRBV13
TGTGCCAGCAGCTTAAGAGAGGGTAGGGATCACGAGCAGTACTTC
CASSLREGRDHEQYF
>13|.|TRBJ2-5|.|TRBV12-5
TGTGCTAGTGGTCTTGACATAGAAGAGACCCAGTACTTC
CASGLDIEETQYF
>15|.|TRBJ2-5|TRBD1|TRBV20-1
TGCAGTGCTAGGGCCCCCACAGGGGGGATTGGGACCCAGTACTTC
CSARAPTGGIGTQYF
>16|.|TRBJ1-1|.|TRBV4-2
TGTGCCAGCAGCCAAAAGGGGGGAAAGTCGAACACTGAAGCTTTCTTT
CASSQKGGKSNTEAFF
>18|.|TRBJ2-3|.|TRBV20-1
TGCAGTGCTAGAGAGGGTAGGGGGGGCGGGAGCCTCCGGGGTACGCAGTATTTT
CSAREGRGGGSLRGTQYF
>17|once|TRBJ1-1|.|TRBV6-6
TGTGCCGGCAGTTACGGGCGGGCACGGGGACGGAACACTGAAGCTTTCTTT
CAGSYGRARGRNTEAFF
>17|.|TRBJ2-2|TRBD1|TRBV3-1
TGTGCCAGCAGCCCAACCGTAGGGACAGGGAACACCGGGGAGCTGTTTTTT
CASSPTVGTGNTGELFF
>12|.|TRBJ1-1|TRBD1|TRBV20-1
TGCAGTGCGGATGGGGACAGAGAAGAAGCTTTCTTT
CSADGDREEAFF
>15|.|TRBJ1-5|.|TRBV4-1
TGCGCCAGCAGCCAAGATTGGGAAGGGGACCAGCCCCAGCATTTT
CASSQDWEGDQPQHF
>15|.|TRBJ2-1|TRBD2|TRBV28
TGTGCCAGCAGACGGGGGGGGAGCGCCTACAATGAGCAGTTCTTC
CASRRGGSAYNEQFF
>15|few|TRBJ2-1|TRBD2|TRBV15
TGTGCCACCAGCCCCGGACTAGCGGTTAACAATGAGCAGTTCTTC
CATSPGLAVNNEQFF